These 17 T cell receptor beta chains were all obtained from the same sample, sequenced in a study of T-cell reconstitution after alpha-beta-depleted transplantation in children. During its preparation, the TCRbeta library received unique molecular identifiers. MiXCR, run by TCRdb on the PCR reads, gives a single entry per CDR3 protein. The sample holds 200,000 to 250,000 distinct CDR3 sequences, 8% to 10% seen once. This sample comprised PBMCs from the stem cell graft donor, obtained from the stem cell graft. These receptors were taken from a human donor who donated a stem cell graft to a child with acute lymphoblastic leukemia.

This clonotype was detected a few times. The J gene is TRBJ2-7, the V gene TRBV5-5, with D possibly called TRBD1 or TRBD2 (5 bases each). Trimming removed 2 bases at V and 6 bases at J, with 12 bases between. CDR1 and CDR2 from the germline V gene are SGHKS and YYEKEE (reference sequence). The CDR3 has 13 amino acids. CDR3 DNA sequence: TGTGCCAGCAGCTTTGCTTACGGGGCCGAGCAGTACTTC. Its translation is CASSFAYGAEQYF.

The chain has TRBV10-3 and TRBJ2-1; 7 bases fit TRBD2. This CDR3 comprises 13 residues. Germline values: CDR1 ENHRY, CDR2 SYGVKD. V gave up 4 bases and J gave up 14 bases; unmatched junction bases: 11. The CDR3 sequence is CAISGILLASEFF. The CDR3 DNA reads TGTGCCATCAGTGGGATTTTACTAGCGTCGGAGTTCTTC.

This clonotype was recorded at least ten times. This chain links TRBV4-2 with TRBJ1-3; tentative D call: TRBD1 (6 bases). This CDR3 has 15 amino acids. Trimming stripped 4 bases from V and 6 bases from J, with 16 bases between. Per the germline V gene, CDR1 is LGHNA and CDR2 is YNFKEQ. CDR3 sequence (DNA): TGTGCCAGCAGCCTTACAAGGGACATTCAAAACACCATATATTTT. Translating gives CASSLTRDIQNTIYF.

This clonotype showed up just a few times. This sequence joins TRBV6-5 and TRBJ1-1, with D maybe TRBD1 (6 bases). This CDR3 has 15 residues. The germline V gene has CDR1 MNHEY and CDR2 SVGAGI. Deletions cut 0 bases from V and 0 bases from J, with 8 bases between. The CDR3 sequence is CASSYSGGMNTEAFF. The CDR3 DNA reads TGTGCCAGCAGTTACTCGGGGGGCATGAACACTGAAGCTTTCTTT.

This clonotype came up a few times. This rearrangement joins TRBV29-1 to TRBJ2-1, with D perhaps TRBD1 or TRBD2 (5 bases each). This CDR3 contains 14 residues. V lost 1 base and J lost 4, with 11 bases in between. Germline V gene sequence: CDR1 SQVTM, CDR2 ANQGSEA. The CDR3 spells CSVEAGRLYNEQFF. The CDR3 DNA reads as TGCAGCGTTGAAGCGGGACGGTTATACAATGAGCAGTTCTTC.

This clonotype was seen more than once but under ten times. This sequence joins TRBV7-2 and TRBJ2-2; 9 nucleotides line up with TRBD1. V was clipped by 1 base and J by 6 bases; unmatched bases: 9. Looked up from germline, CDR1 is SGHTA and CDR2 is FQGNSA. This CDR3 is 17 amino acids long. This CDR3 reads CASSLVGQGNTPGELFF. The CDR3 DNA is TGTGCCAGCAGCTTAGTCGGACAGGGGAATACCCCCGGGGAGCTGTTTTTT. Full variable domain (missing parts from reference TRBV7-2 and TRBJ2-2): GAGVSQSPSNKVTEKGKDVELRCDPISGHTALYWYRQSLGQGLEFLIYFQGNSAPDKSGLPSDRFSAERTGGSVSTLTIQRTQQEDSAVYLCASSLVGQGNTPGELFFGEGSRLTVL.

This sequence joins TRBV20-1 and TRBJ2-3; TRBD1 might be the D (6 bases). CDR1 is DFQATT and CDR2 is SNEGSKA in the germline V gene (reference sequence). The CDR3 is 11 amino acids. Trimming took off 6 bases at V and 8 bases at J, with 12 bases between the two ends. Here the CDR3 DNA reads TGCAGTGCAGTCGGGACACTTACGCAGTATTTT. Its translation is CSAVGTLTQYF.

Many counts were recorded for this clonotype. The chain employs TRBV9 and TRBJ2-3, with D tentatively TRBD1 (6 bases). The CDR3 totals 15 residues. Trimming took 0 bases from V and 3 from J, leaving 11 bases between them. Germline loops: CDR1 SGDLS, CDR2 YYNGEE. Written as DNA, the CDR3 is TGTGCCAGCAGCGTAGTTTGGGGGCGGACAGATACGCAGTATTTT. This codes for CASSVVWGRTDTQYF.

This clonotype occurred many times. The CDR3 sequence: CASSERNTEAFF. In DNA form, the CDR3 reads TGTGCCAGCAGTGAACGAAACACTGAAGCTTTCTTT. V gene TRBV25-1 combines with J gene TRBJ1-1; D not resolved. Germline V CDR1 and CDR2: MGHDK, SYGVNS. This CDR3 spans 12 amino acids. The germline V and J ends were trimmed by 2 bases and 2 bases, with 3 bases remaining between them. Using reference TRBV25-1 and TRBJ1-1 for the parts outside the CDR3, the full variable domain is EADIYQTPRYLVIGTGKKITLECSQTMGHDKMYWYQQDPGMELHLIHYSYGVNSTEKGDLSSESTVSRIRTEHFPLTLESARPSHTSQYLCASSERNTEAFFGQGTRLTVV.

This chain uses TRBV5-1 with TRBJ1-2; possibly TRBD1 for D (5 bases). V was pared by 4 bases and J by 0 bases, with 16 bases between. This CDR3 has 16 amino acids. Germline CDR1 reads SGHRS; CDR2 reads YFSETQ. In DNA, the CDR3 is TGCGCCAGCAGCCCCTCGGCCTGGGACGCTAACTATGGCTACACCTTC. Its translation: CASSPSAWDANYGYTF.

This clonotype was detected ten times or more. The chain recombines TRBV7-6 with TRBJ2-1; tentatively, D is TRBD1 or TRBD2 (5 bases each). The germline V gene encodes CDR1 SGHVS and CDR2 FNYEAQ. V shed 5 bases and J shed 7 bases, with 18 bases lying between them. CDR3 length equals 15 residues. CDR3 residues: CASSPFWDRTNEQFF. Written as DNA, the CDR3 is TGTGCCAGCAGCCCTTTTTGGGACCGAACAAATGAGCAGTTCTTC.

The J gene is TRBJ1-2, the V gene TRBV7-2, with D perhaps matching TRBD1 (5 bases). CDR3 length equals 16 residues. V lost 4 bases and J 8 bases, leaving 23 bases between the germline ends. Per germline, CDR1 SGHTA and CDR2 FQGNSA. CDR3 DNA: TGTGCCAGCAGCTACGCAGCTTCGCAGGGCGCTTGGGGCTACACCTTC. Amino acid sequence: CASSYAASQGAWGYTF.

This clonotype was counted at least ten times. The gene calls are TRBV5-1 and TRBJ2-1, with D unresolved. The germline V gene encodes CDR1 SGHRS and CDR2 YFSETQ. The CDR3 totals 16 residues. V dropped 0 bases and J dropped 0 bases, with 10 bases sitting between them. In nucleotides, the CDR3 is TGCGCCAGCAGCTTGGGAGTCCAGAGCTCCTACAATGAGCAGTTCTTC. Its protein product is CASSLGVQSSYNEQFF.

The chain uses TRBV15 and TRBJ1-4, with 9 bases identical to TRBD1. The CDR3 sequence is 14 residues long. Germline V gives CDR1 LNHNV, CDR2 YYDKDF (reference sequence). J gave up 8 bases and V 7 bases, and 8 bases lay outside the gene matches. CDR3 residues: CATTPGQGNEKLFF. In nucleotides, the CDR3 is TGTGCCACCACCCCGGGACAGGGAAACGAAAAACTGTTTTTT.

This rearrangement joins TRBV6-5 to TRBJ2-3, with D perhaps matching TRBD1 (5 bases). The germline V and J ends were trimmed by 4 bases and 0 bases, with 14 bases remaining between them. This CDR3 has 16 amino acids. Germline CDR1 reads MNHEY; CDR2 reads SVGAGI. CDR3 in amino acids: CASSFQGASSTDTQYF. The CDR3, as DNA: TGTGCCAGCAGTTTTCAGGGCGCTTCTAGCACAGATACGCAGTATTTT.

The rearrangement links TRBV12-3 or TRBV12-4 to TRBJ2-3; a weak D match, TRBD1 (5 bases). Trimming cost V 8 bases and J 0 bases, with 12 bases left between them. CDR3 length equals 14 residues. CDR3 in amino acids: CASLRTPSTDTQYF. CDR3 DNA sequence: TGTGCCAGCCTCCGGACACCTAGCACAGATACGCAGTATTTT.

This clonotype was counted many times. V is TRBV5-5 and J is TRBJ2-1; D may be TRBD1 or TRBD2 (6 bases each). The CDR3 spans 16 residues. The V end lost 0 bases, the J end lost 12 bases, and 22 bases lay between the germline ends. CDR1 and CDR2 (germline): SGHKS, YYEKEE (reference sequence). Here the CDR3 reads CASSLGYGGGIRLQFF. The CDR3 region has the DNA TGTGCCAGCAGCTTGGGGTATGGGGGCGGGATACGGTTGCAGTTCTTC.